This T cell receptor (beta chain) was identified during a study of OX40 agonist ivuxolimab in advanced cancers. Patients with autoimmune history or systemic immunosuppression were excluded. This clone was observed a few times. Its specificity is unknown. Whole-study findings and limits: In the 0.1-3.0 mg/kg groups, partial responders showed among the lowest expansion.

Germline V gene lookup returns CDR1 MGHDK and CDR2 SYGVNS. The length of the CDR3 is 16 residues. J gave up 5 bases and V 4 bases, and 11 bases lay outside the gene matches. Assay: immunoSEQ multiplex PCR; the TCRdb copy retains only in-frame clones and omits some. Of some 76,000 clones in the sample, around four fifths are singletons; the top ten hold around 1.8%. The specimen comprised CD4+ or CD8+ T cells sorted from blood, sampled in a trial of the OX40 agonist ivuxolimab. This clonotype was obtained from an adult with an advanced solid tumor such as melanoma, head and neck, liver or kidney cancer. The genes are TRBV25-1 and TRBJ2-5, with 9 bases that match TRBD1. CDR3 residues: CASSVLRGQGRETQYF. The CDR3 region has the DNA TGTGCCAGCAGTGTACTTCGCGGACAGGGGAGGGAGACCCAGTACTTC.